This T cell receptor beta chain was sequenced during a study of PD-L1 blockade in urothelial cancer. For the study at large: Analyses were performed on blood at 3 weeks after treatment start (the second dose) and at 6 weeks.

Generated by immunoSEQ multiplex PCR, the TCRdb table keeps only in-frame clones and is missing some. The data hold around 120,000 clones, with roughly 91% observed a single time. Indicated time point: peripheral blood 6 weeks after treatment start. Locally advanced or metastatic urothelial carcinoma affected the patients. A total of 1 to 8 samples per patient were collected pretreatment and on-treatment. The receptor's source is a man in his sixties with urothelial cancer. The sample here was PBMCs, taken around atezolizumab (anti-PD-L1) treatment.

The CDR3 DNA sequence: TGTGCCATCAGTCCGTCCGGGAAGGCCGGGGAAAAACTGTTTTTT. It encodes CAISPSGKAGEKLFF. V gene TRBV10-3 combines with J gene TRBJ1-4, with D unclear. V lost 5 bases to trimming and J lost 8 bases, with 18 bases between them. The CDR3 runs to 15 residues. In germline, CDR1 is ENHRY, CDR2 SYGVKD.